The clone carrying this T cell receptor beta chain was recorded a few times. Original handling: Amplifying reference gene primers gave estimates of nucleated cell counts. Clones were read by immunoSEQ multiplex PCR, and TCRdb kept only the in-frame ones, dropping some. V and J calls and clone size are copied from that table; D and trimming were computed from the DNA. The sample consists of 70,000 to 100,000 clones, about four fifths of them appearing once. This record comes from a study of blood T cell repertoires in COVID-19. The germline gives CDR1 MGHRA, CDR2 YSYEKL. This CDR3 contains 15 residues. V gave up 1 base and J gave up 7 bases, with 16 bases separating them.

The V and J genes are TRBV4-1 and TRBJ1-1, with D hard to call. This sequence originates from a human donor in a cohort sampled during active COVID-19. Sequencing used peripheral blood. The CDR3 DNA reads as TGCGCCAGCAGCCAAGTACGGGTTTCTATCAGTGAAGCTTTCTTT. It is translated as CASSQVRVSISEAFF.